This T cell receptor beta chain was obtained from a study of T cells in Graves' hyperthyroidism and ophthalmopathy. Whole-study results and caveats: Blood samples included most of the expanded thyroid clonotypes exceeding 0.001.

Trimming left V 3 bases short and J 9 bases short, with 32 bases between. The CDR3 is 19 amino acids. The germline V gene encodes CDR1 LNHNV and CDR2 YYDKDF (reference sequence). Amplification of TCR beta CDR3 regions was performed using RNA transcripts as template. Researchers ran a first-round RT-PCR on the TCR CDR3 using the HTBI primer set. TCRdb redid the calling of the multiplex PCR reads with MiXCR, one entry per CDR3 protein. The profile shows about 410,000 distinct CDR3 sequences, 14% to 15% of them singletons. In its sample, this clonotype was seen many times. Its antigen is not identified. This clonotype originated in a man aged 18-30 years with Graves' ophthalmopathy. The sample comprised blood. The V call is TRBV15, the J call TRBJ2-5; D might be TRBD1 or TRBD2, each matching 5 bases. The CDR3 DNA is TGTGCCACCAGCAGCCAGAGCCTCCGGGACGCCCCATCGAAGGAGGCCCAGTACTTC. Protein product: CATSSQSLRDAPSKEAQYF.